This T cell receptor beta chain was sequenced for a study of early T cells in non-severe SARS-CoV-2 infection. Study information: Alpha and beta chains were unpaired, from unsorted whole-blood bulk RNA. Study results and caveats: Anti-spike CD8 specificities were favored by VDJdb matching, whose results missed private and CD4 specificities.

Germline V gene sequence: CDR1 MNHNS, CDR2 SASEGT. V was cut by 4 bases and J by 4 bases, with 14 bases left in between. CDR3 length: 14 amino acids. This clonotype was detected many times. Its antigen is undetermined. Researchers attached unique molecular identifiers to individual cDNA molecules. TCRdb processed the 5' RACE reads anew with MiXCR; each CDR3 protein has one entry. Of tens of thousands of distinct CDR3 sequences in the sample, 10% to 12% were seen once. The sequence derives from an adult who was a healthcare worker with PCR-confirmed SARS-CoV-2 infection or an uninfected control (not recorded which). The gene calls are TRBV6-1 and TRBJ2-7; either TRBD1 or TRBD2 may supply D (5 bases each). Sequences were derived from whole blood, sampled at baseline. The CDR3 bases are TGTGCCAGCAGTGCCCGGGACGGATCATACGAGCAGTACTTC. Translating gives CASSARDGSYEQYF.